The 26 T cell receptor beta chains below were found in one sample sequenced in a study of T-cell reconstitution after alpha-beta-depleted transplantation in children (dated by TCRdb to about 2016). The sample's treatment or condition label is to be understood as: allogeneic hematopoietic cell transplantation with graft depleted of TCRalphabeta T cells and CD19 B cells. The library was produced with PCR. Sequencing used an Illumina HiSeq 2500. TCR library preparation used molecular barcoding, with unique molecular identifiers applied to normalize quantification of the TCRbeta repertoire. Using fastp at Q25 and MiXCR, TCRdb reprocessed the public reads and kept productive beta chains. Duplicate CDR3 protein sequences are folded into a single record with the most common DNA and genes. The sample table holds approximately 70,000 distinct CDR3 sequences, of which roughly 4.5% were seen once. Of the sample, approximately 19% is held by the ten largest clones.

Sequenced material: PBMCs, mostly from graft donor cells, taken 180 days after TCRalphabeta/CD19-depleted stem cell transplant. The origin of the receptors is a boy less than two years old who had a stem cell transplant for acute myeloid leukemia, so the T cells may come from the graft donor.

The sample holds many counts of this clonotype. The genes are TRBV20-1 and TRBJ2-5; D gene unclear. The CDR3 totals 12 residues. The germline CDR1 and CDR2 sequences are DFQATT and SNEGSKA (reference sequence). Trimming stripped 3 bases from V and 2 bases from J, with 7 bases between. CDR3 in DNA: TGCAGTGCTAGTGTGGGGCAAGAGACCCAGTACTTC. Amino acids: CSASVGQETQYF.

This clonotype has ten or more counts. CDR3 nucleotides: TGTGCCAGCAGCTTAGGAAGGACAGATACGCAGTATTTT. The encoded protein is CASSLGRTDTQYF. The chain uses TRBV11-2 and TRBJ2-3, with D hard to call. This CDR3 has 13 amino acids. V lost 1 base to trimming and J lost 3 bases, with 5 bases between them. Germline lookup yields CDR1 SGHAT and CDR2 FQNNGV.

This clonotype was detected many times. The gene calls are TRBV3-1 and TRBJ2-5; D is unresolved. The V end lost 0 bases, the J end lost 5 bases, and 4 bases lay between the germline ends. Germline CDR1 reads LGHDT; CDR2 reads YNNKEL (reference sequence). There are 12 residues in the CDR3. The CDR3 DNA reads TGTGCCAGCAGCCAAGAGGAGGAGACCCAGTACTTC. This sequence encodes CASSQEEETQYF.

This clonotype was recorded at least ten times. The rearrangement joins TRBV10-3 to TRBJ1-4; tentative D call: TRBD1 (5 bases). The CDR3 covers 14 residues. Germline CDR1 ENHRY, CDR2 SYGVKD. The V and J ends lost 0 bases and 4 bases respectively, with 6 bases between them. CDR3 bases: TGTGCCATCAGTGAGTCGACAGTTAATGAAAAACTGTTTTTT. It yields the protein CAISESTVNEKLFF.

At least ten counts were recorded for this clonotype. V usage is TRBV13 and J usage is TRBJ1-2; tentative D call: TRBD1 (6 bases). The CDR3 spans 13 residues. CDR1 and CDR2 from the germline V gene are PRHDT and FYEKMQ (reference sequence). V shed 6 bases and J shed 6 bases, with 14 bases lying between them. CDR3 residues: CASRPSGVHGYTF. The CDR3 region has the DNA TGTGCCAGCAGGCCCTCAGGGGTACATGGCTACACCTTC.

The gene calls are TRBV5-4 and TRBJ2-5; D possibly corresponds to TRBD1 (6 bases). The ends were cut back, 6 bases at V and 2 bases at J, with 11 bases in the middle. Germline V lookup: CDR1 SGHNT, CDR2 YYREEE (reference sequence). CDR3 length: 13 amino acids. DNA for the CDR3: TGTGCCAGCAACAAAGGGGGACAAGAGACCCAGTACTTC. As protein: CASNKGGQETQYF.

This clonotype has a count of ten or more. CDR3 sequence (DNA): TGTGCCAGCAGCTTAGGAGTTGGGCCCTACCCCTACGAGCAGTACGTC. Translated, it gives CASSLGVGPYPYEQYV. V usage is TRBV11-2 and J usage is TRBJ2-7; no definite D call. Looked up from germline, CDR1 is SGHAT and CDR2 is FQNNGV. CDR3 size: 16 residues. The V gene lost 1 base and the J gene lost 2 bases, with 15 bases spanning the gap.

This clonotype was counted many times. The V and J genes are TRBV5-8 and TRBJ2-7; weak D call: TRBD2 (5 bases). Germline lookup yields CDR1 SGHTS and CDR2 YDEGEE. Trimming pared 4 bases from V and 1 base from J, leaving 9 bases between. This CDR3 is 13 amino acids long. The CDR3 sequence is CASSHRGSYEQYV. CDR3 bases: TGTGCCAGCAGCCATCGGGGTTCCTACGAGCAGTACGTC.

This clonotype was detected ten times or more. The chain employs TRBV24-1 and TRBJ2-5, with D tentatively TRBD1 (6 bases). The V gene's germline CDR1 is KGHDR and CDR2 SFDVKD. V gave up 7 bases and J gave up 2 bases, with 10 bases separating them. The CDR3 consists of 13 residues. This CDR3 is CATSGTLQETQYF. The CDR3 DNA follows: TGTGCCACCAGCGGGACACTGCAAGAGACCCAGTACTTC.

This clonotype was counted ten times or more. The V gene is TRBV5-1, the J gene TRBJ2-7; D call uncertain. The germline V gene has CDR1 SGHRS and CDR2 YFSETQ. V shed 0 bases and J shed 11 bases, with 15 bases lying between them. The CDR3 spans 13 residues. DNA for the CDR3: TGCGCCAGCAGCTTGGACCCAGACAAGACCAAGTACTTC. Its protein product is CASSLDPDKTKYF.

Ten or more counts support this clonotype. The genes are TRBV7-9 and TRBJ2-2; D is perhaps TRBD1 (6 bases). The CDR3 runs to 14 residues. Trimming pared 6 bases from V and 2 bases from J, leaving 10 bases between. Germline V gene data show CDR1 as SEHNR and CDR2 as FQNEAQ (reference sequence). The CDR3 sequence is CASRTGINTGELFF. The DNA of the CDR3 is TGTGCCAGCAGGACAGGAATAAACACCGGGGAGCTGTTTTTT.

CDR3 DNA sequence: TGTGCCTTCAGTAAGCATACAGGGGGAGGGAGTTCAACTAATGAAAAACTGTTTTTT. It is translated as CAFSKHTGGGSSTNEKLFF. The chain combines TRBV11-1 with TRBJ1-4; 8 positions match TRBD1. Trimming cost V 11 bases and J 0 bases; bases outside gene matches: 20. CDR3 length: 19 amino acids. From germline, CDR1 is SGHAT and CDR2 FQDESV (reference sequence).

Ten or more counts support this clonotype. V is TRBV12-3 or TRBV12-4 and J is TRBJ2-2, with TRBD2 as a possible D gene (5 bases). This CDR3 spans 11 amino acids. V dropped 8 bases and J dropped 7 bases, with 8 bases sitting between them. In nucleotides, the CDR3 is TGTGCCAGCGGGCGGGTCGGGGAGCTGTTTTTT. It codes for CASGRVGELFF.

This clonotype was found many times. The V and J genes are TRBV12-3 or TRBV12-4 and TRBJ1-1; no firm D call. Trimming cost V 5 bases and J 5 bases, with 12 bases left between them. This CDR3 has 13 residues. The CDR3 nucleotides are TGTGCCAGCAGTCGCGGAGAGCTGACTGAAGCTTTCTTT. Amino acids: CASSRGELTEAFF.

This clonotype was counted ten times or more. This chain uses TRBV12-3 or TRBV12-4 with TRBJ2-7, with a possible D match to TRBD2 (6 bases). The CDR3 is made up of 14 amino acids. The ends were cut back, 3 bases at V and 7 bases at J, with 16 bases in the middle. The DNA of the CDR3 is TGTGCCAGCAGTTTTACGGCGTTCGGGGGAGAGCAGTACTTC. Protein product: CASSFTAFGGEQYF.

This clonotype was detected many times. This rearrangement joins TRBV28 to TRBJ1-2; D remains unclear. Germline V gene sequence: CDR1 MDHEN, CDR2 SYDVKM. The CDR3 is 12 amino acids. V was shortened by 7 bases and J by 4 bases, with 10 bases between the two germline ends. The CDR3 sequence: CASTYGIYGYTF. In nucleotides, the CDR3 is TGTGCCAGCACCTATGGAATCTATGGCTACACCTTC.

This clonotype was detected ten times or more. The rearrangement uses TRBV18 and TRBJ2-7; D is unresolved. Trimming shortened V by 6 bases and J by 5 bases, and 14 bases separated the two germline ends. CDR1 and CDR2 from the germline V gene are KGHSH and LQKENI. This CDR3 comprises 13 residues. CDR3 sequence: CASSDQGRNEQYV. CDR3 DNA sequence: TGTGCCAGCTCCGACCAAGGGCGGAACGAGCAGTACGTC.

This clonotype was seen at least ten times. This sequence joins TRBV20-1 and TRBJ2-7, with D perhaps matching TRBD1 or TRBD2 (6 bases each). The CDR3 runs 14 residues. Germline V gene lookup returns CDR1 DFQATT and CDR2 SNEGSKA (reference sequence). The V end was cut by 4 bases, the J end by 1 base, with 14 bases between. CDR3 DNA sequence: TGCAGTGCTACCCCCGGGGGCCGATCCTACGAGCAGTACTTC. Encoded protein: CSATPGGRSYEQYF.

This clonotype was found many times. The chain has TRBV5-6 and TRBJ1-1; D possibly corresponds to TRBD1 (5 bases). The CDR3 runs to 13 residues. The V and J ends lost 5 bases and 6 bases respectively, with 14 bases between them. CDR1 SGHDT and CDR2 YYEEEE come from the germline V gene. As DNA, the CDR3 is TGTGCCAGCAGTTTTTTCAGGGAGGCTGAAGCTTTCTTT. The encoded protein is CASSFFREAEAFF.

This clonotype was recorded many times. The gene calls are TRBV7-2 and TRBJ1-2, with D possibly matching TRBD1 (5 bases). CDR3 length: 13 residues. From germline, CDR1 is SGHTA and CDR2 FQGNSA. Between the trimmed V and J ends, which lost 1 base and 8 bases, there was a span of 11 bases. The CDR3 sequence is CASSLGGDWGYTF. The CDR3 DNA follows: TGTGCCAGCAGCTTAGGGGGGGACTGGGGCTACACCTTC.

This clonotype occurred many times. This chain uses TRBV21-1 with TRBJ2-7; the table gives TRBD1 as D, unverified against the DNA. TRBV21-1 represents a pseudogene. The CDR3 has 14 amino acids. DNA of the CDR3: TGTGCCAGCAGCGCCCCAGGGCACTCCTACGAGCAGTACTTC. Translating gives CASSAPGHSYEQYF.

Ten or more counts support this clonotype. This chain joins TRBV5-1 and TRBJ1-1; 10 bases fit TRBD1. After removal of 3 bases from V and 4 bases from J, the junction contained 3 bases not matched to a gene. CDR1 and CDR2 from the germline V gene are SGHRS and YFSETQ. The CDR3 has 14 residues. The CDR3 protein is CASSWDRGSTEAFF. CDR3 bases: TGCGCCAGCAGCTGGGACAGGGGAAGCACTGAAGCTTTCTTT.

This clonotype was recorded many times. The chain combines TRBV12-3 or TRBV12-4 with TRBJ2-1, with 9 positions matching TRBD1. Losses at the gene ends were 6 bases for V and 0 bases for J; bases not matched to a gene: 6. This CDR3 has 16 amino acids. CDR3 amino acids: CASSEGQGLSYNEQFF. Written as DNA, the CDR3 is TGTGCCAGCAGCGAGGGACAGGGACTCTCCTACAATGAGCAGTTCTTC.

At least ten counts were recorded for this clonotype. The gene calls are TRBV18 and TRBJ2-7; the D gene is possibly TRBD1 (6 bases). Germline loops: CDR1 KGHSH, CDR2 LQKENI. This CDR3 has 17 residues. Between the trimmed V and J ends, which lost 3 bases and 1 base, there was a span of 19 bases. In DNA form, the CDR3 reads TGTGCCAGCTCACCCAGTGACCCAAAAGGGGGTTCCTACGAGCAGTACTTC. It yields the protein CASSPSDPKGGSYEQYF.

This clonotype was counted many times. J is TRBJ2-1 and V is TRBV5-1; 14 bases match TRBD2. Germline CDR1 reads SGHRS; CDR2 reads YFSETQ. The CDR3 consists of 16 residues. After removal of 6 bases from V and 5 bases from J, the junction contained 7 bases not matched to a gene. The CDR3 DNA is TGCGCCAGCACCTGGACTAGCGGGGGGCGTAACAATGAGCAGTTCTTC. Amino acid sequence: CASTWTSGGRNNEQFF.

At least ten counts were recorded for this clonotype. The rearrangement joins TRBV6-6 to TRBJ2-7; a possible D gene is TRBD2 (5 bases). The CDR3 runs to 13 residues. Between the trimmed V and J ends, which lost 6 bases and 7 bases, there was a span of 16 bases. In germline, CDR1 is MNHNY, CDR2 SVGAGI (reference sequence). The CDR3 loop reads CASREKARGEQYF. The CDR3 region has the DNA TGTGCCAGCAGAGAAAAAGCCCGCGGGGAGCAGTACTTC.